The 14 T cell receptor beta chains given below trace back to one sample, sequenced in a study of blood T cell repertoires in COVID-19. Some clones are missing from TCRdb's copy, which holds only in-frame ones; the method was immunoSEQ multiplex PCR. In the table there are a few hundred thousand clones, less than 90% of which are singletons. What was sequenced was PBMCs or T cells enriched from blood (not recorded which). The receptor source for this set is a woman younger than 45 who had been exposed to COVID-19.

The CDR3 region has the DNA TGTGCCAGCAGCGTAGAGGGGGCGAGCACTGAAGCTTTCTTT. Translating gives CASSVEGASTEAFF. The chain recombines TRBV9 with TRBJ1-1; 7 bases fit TRBD1. With 0 bases clipped from V and 4 bases from J, the junction kept 3 bases outside the gene matches. The germline CDR1 and CDR2 sequences are SGDLS and YYNGEE. This CDR3 has 14 amino acids.

The CDR3 sequence is CASSLEQGGGYPQHF. CDR3 in DNA: TGCGCCAGCAGCTTGGAGCAGGGGGGTGGATACCCCCAGCATTTT. The chain joins TRBV5-1 to TRBJ1-5; 7 nucleotides line up with TRBD1. CDR1 is SGHRS, CDR2 YFSETQ, per germline. The V segment lost 0 bases and the J segment 10 bases; nucleotides outside the gene matches: 10. The CDR3 contains 15 residues.

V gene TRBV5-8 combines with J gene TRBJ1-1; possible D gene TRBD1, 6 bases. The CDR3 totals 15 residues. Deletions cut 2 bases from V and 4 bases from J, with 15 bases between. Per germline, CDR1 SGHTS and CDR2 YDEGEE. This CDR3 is CASSFGPTGITEAFF. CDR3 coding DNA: TGTGCCAGCAGCTTTGGCCCTACAGGGATCACTGAAGCTTTCTTT.

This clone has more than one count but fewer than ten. The CDR3, as DNA: TGTGCCAGTAGTATAACGTCCGGGAGCAATCAGCCCCAGCATTTT. Protein sequence: CASSITSGSNQPQHF. This chain joins TRBV19 and TRBJ1-5; D gene unclear. V was trimmed by 2 bases and J by 1 base, leaving 9 bases between them. The germline V gene encodes CDR1 LNHDA and CDR2 SQIVND (reference sequence). The CDR3 loop spans 15 amino acids.

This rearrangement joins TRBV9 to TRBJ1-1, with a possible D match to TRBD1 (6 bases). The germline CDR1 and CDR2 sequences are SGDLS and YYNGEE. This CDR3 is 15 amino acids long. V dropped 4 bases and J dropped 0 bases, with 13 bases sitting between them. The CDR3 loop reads CASSPRTDLNTEAFF. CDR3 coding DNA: TGTGCCAGCAGCCCGCGGACAGACTTGAACACTGAAGCTTTCTTT.

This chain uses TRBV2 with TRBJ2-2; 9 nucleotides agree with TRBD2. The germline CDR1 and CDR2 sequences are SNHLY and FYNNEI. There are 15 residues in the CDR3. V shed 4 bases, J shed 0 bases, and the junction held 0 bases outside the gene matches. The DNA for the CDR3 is TGTGCCAGCAGTGCTAGCGGGGCGAACACCGGGGAGCTGTTTTTT. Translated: CASSASGANTGELFF.

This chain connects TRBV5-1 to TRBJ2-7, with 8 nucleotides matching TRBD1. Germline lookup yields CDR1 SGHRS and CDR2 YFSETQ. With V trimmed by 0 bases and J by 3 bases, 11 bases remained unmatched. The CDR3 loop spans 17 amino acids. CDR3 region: CASSLGYLDREVYEQYF. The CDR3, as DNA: TGCGCCAGCAGCTTGGGATACCTGGACAGGGAAGTCTACGAGCAGTACTTC.

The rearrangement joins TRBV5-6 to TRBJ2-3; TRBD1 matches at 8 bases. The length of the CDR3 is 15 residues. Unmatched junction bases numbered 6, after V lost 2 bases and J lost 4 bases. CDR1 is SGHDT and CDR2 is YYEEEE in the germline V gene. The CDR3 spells CASSFGGQGSDTQYF. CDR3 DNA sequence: TGTGCCAGCAGCTTTGGTGGACAGGGCTCAGATACGCAGTATTTT.

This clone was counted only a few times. CDR3 in DNA: TGTGCCAGCAGTCTACAGGGGATCTACGAGCAGTACTTC. This sequence encodes CASSLQGIYEQYF. The chain is built from TRBV2 and TRBJ2-7, with 7 positions matching TRBD1. Germline V gene sequence: CDR1 SNHLY, CDR2 FYNNEI. This CDR3 has 13 residues. V shed 5 bases, J shed 3 bases, and the junction held 4 bases outside the gene matches.

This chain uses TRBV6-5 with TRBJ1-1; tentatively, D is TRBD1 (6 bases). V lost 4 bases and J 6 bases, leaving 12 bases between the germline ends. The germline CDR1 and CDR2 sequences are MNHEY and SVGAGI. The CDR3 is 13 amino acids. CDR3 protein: CASSWLQGSEAFF. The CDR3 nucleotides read TGTGCCAGCAGTTGGTTGCAGGGGTCTGAAGCTTTCTTT.

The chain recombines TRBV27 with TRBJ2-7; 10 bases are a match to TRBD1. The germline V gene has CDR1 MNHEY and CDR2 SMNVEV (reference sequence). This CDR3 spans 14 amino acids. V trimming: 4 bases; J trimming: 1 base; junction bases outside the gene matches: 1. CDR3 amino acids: CASSWDRGSYEQYF. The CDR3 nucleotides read TGTGCCAGCAGTTGGGACAGGGGTTCCTACGAGCAGTACTTC.

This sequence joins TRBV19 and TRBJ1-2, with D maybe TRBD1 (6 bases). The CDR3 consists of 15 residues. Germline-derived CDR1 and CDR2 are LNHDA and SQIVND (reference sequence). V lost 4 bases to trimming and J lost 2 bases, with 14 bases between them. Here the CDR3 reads CASSRYGQTNYGYTF. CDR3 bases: TGTGCCAGTAGTAGGTACGGACAGACCAACTATGGCTACACCTTC.

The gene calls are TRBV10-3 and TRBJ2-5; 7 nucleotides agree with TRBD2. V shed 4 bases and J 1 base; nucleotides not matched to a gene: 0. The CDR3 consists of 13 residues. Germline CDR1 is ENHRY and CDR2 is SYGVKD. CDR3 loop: CAISGTSQETQYF. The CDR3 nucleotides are TGTGCCATCAGTGGGACTAGCCAAGAGACCCAGTACTTC.

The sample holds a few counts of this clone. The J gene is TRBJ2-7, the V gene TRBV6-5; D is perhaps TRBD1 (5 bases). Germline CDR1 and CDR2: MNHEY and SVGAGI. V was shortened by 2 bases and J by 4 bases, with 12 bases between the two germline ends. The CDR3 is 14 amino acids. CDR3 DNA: TGTGCCAGCAGTTACGGACAAAATCCGTACGAGCAGTACTTC. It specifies CASSYGQNPYEQYF.